This is a list of T cell receptor beta chains from one sample in a study of T-cell reconstitution after alpha-beta-depleted transplantation in children. Using its own MiXCR run on the PCR reads, TCRdb lists one record per CDR3 protein. The table has some 550,000 distinct CDR3 sequences, under 30% seen once; the top ten hold 12% to 15%. Specimen: PBMCs, mostly from graft donor cells, collected 360 days after TCRalphabeta/CD19-depleted stem cell transplant. These receptors were taken from a boy under two years old who had a stem cell transplant for acute myeloid leukemia, so the T cells may come from the graft donor. Each CDR3 is given with its conserved first and last residue. A D gene is named only where the DNA matches it firmly. Expanded clones are given a class, and other clones once, few, many or no size at all.

abundance: many
v_gene: TRBV12-3/TRBV12-4
j_gene: TRBJ1-1
d_gene: -
CDR3aa: CASRPLGVPEAFF
CDR3nt: TGTGCCAGCAGGCCCCTCGGCGTACCTGAAGCTTTCTTT

abundance: few
v_gene: TRBV6-5
j_gene: TRBJ1-1
d_gene: -
CDR3aa: CASSYVGGPNTEAFF
CDR3nt: TGTGCCAGCAGTTATGTGGGGGGACCTAACACTGAAGCTTTCTTT

abundance: many
v_gene: TRBV7-2
j_gene: TRBJ1-5
d_gene: -
CDR3aa: CASSPHHGGNQPQHF
CDR3nt: TGTGCCAGCAGCCCCCATCACGGCGGCAATCAGCCCCAGCATTTT

abundance: -
v_gene: TRBV4-1
j_gene: TRBJ2-4
d_gene: -
CDR3aa: CASSQVGLAKNIQYF
CDR3nt: TGCGCCAGCAGCCAAGTCGGGTTGGCCAAAAACATTCAGTACTTC

abundance: -
v_gene: TRBV6-1
j_gene: TRBJ1-5
d_gene: TRBD1
CDR3aa: CASSEGQGNQPQHF
CDR3nt: TGTGCCAGCAGTGAGGGACAGGGCAATCAGCCCCAGCATTTT

abundance: few
v_gene: TRBV19
j_gene: TRBJ1-1
d_gene: TRBD1
CDR3aa: CASKEGAGSEAFF
CDR3nt: TGTGCCAGTAAGGAGGGGGCGGGATCTGAAGCTTTCTTT

abundance: -
v_gene: TRBV5-6
j_gene: TRBJ2-7
d_gene: TRBD1
CDR3aa: CASSPGTVGYPSSYEQYF
CDR3nt: TGTGCCAGCAGCCCCGGGACAGTGGGCTACCCGAGCTCCTACGAGCAGTACTTC

abundance: few
v_gene: TRBV20-1
j_gene: TRBJ2-1
d_gene: TRBD1
CDR3aa: CSANNRRGPGNEQFF
CDR3nt: TGCAGTGCTAATAATCGCAGGGGGCCGGGCAATGAGCAGTTCTTC

abundance: -
v_gene: TRBV25-1
j_gene: TRBJ2-3
d_gene: TRBD1
CDR3aa: CASSGKRGPRTDTQYF
CDR3nt: TGTGCCAGCAGTGGCAAGAGGGGGCCGAGGACAGATACGCAGTATTTT

abundance: many
v_gene: TRBV4-1
j_gene: TRBJ1-1
d_gene: -
CDR3aa: CASSHDWNTEAFF
CDR3nt: TGCGCCAGCAGCCACGACTGGAACACTGAAGCTTTCTTT

abundance: many
v_gene: TRBV6-5
j_gene: TRBJ2-2
d_gene: -
CDR3aa: CASSYVGEAGELFF
CDR3nt: TGTGCCAGCAGTTACGTCGGGGAAGCCGGGGAGCTGTTTTTT

abundance: few
v_gene: TRBV14
j_gene: TRBJ1-3
d_gene: -
CDR3aa: CASSQDANGAWGNTIYF
CDR3nt: TGTGCCAGCAGCCAAGATGCTAACGGAGCATGGGGAAACACCATATATTTT

abundance: -
v_gene: TRBV4-3
j_gene: TRBJ2-7
d_gene: -
CDR3aa: CASSQVADLSYEQYF
CDR3nt: TGCGCCAGCAGCCAAGTCGCCGACCTCTCCTACGAGCAGTACTTC

abundance: many
v_gene: TRBV29-1
j_gene: TRBJ1-6
d_gene: TRBD1
CDR3aa: CSVGDRGALHF
CDR3nt: TGCAGCGTGGGGGACAGAGGGGCCCTCCACTTT

abundance: -
v_gene: TRBV27
j_gene: TRBJ2-1
d_gene: -
CDR3aa: CASSLGVGTVNEQFF
CDR3nt: TGTGCCAGCAGTTTAGGGGTCGGAACAGTCAATGAGCAGTTCTTC

abundance: once
v_gene: TRBV6-1
j_gene: TRBJ1-1
d_gene: -
CDR3aa: CASSETIGGMWFSFF
CDR3nt: TGTGCCAGCAGTGAGACGATAGGGGGGATGTGGTTCTCTTTCTTT

abundance: many
v_gene: TRBV7-9
j_gene: TRBJ1-4
d_gene: -
CDR3aa: CASSSSGTTTNEKLFF
CDR3nt: TGTGCCAGCAGCTCTTCCGGGACAACAACTAATGAAAAACTGTTTTTT

abundance: few
v_gene: TRBV6-5
j_gene: TRBJ2-3
d_gene: -
CDR3aa: CASRNSDTQYF
CDR3nt: TGTGCCAGCAGAAACTCAGATACGCAGTATTTT

abundance: many
v_gene: TRBV12-3/TRBV12-4
j_gene: TRBJ2-1
d_gene: TRBD2
CDR3aa: CASTLGGSGPNEQFF
CDR3nt: TGTGCCAGCACCCTTGGGGGTAGCGGGCCCAATGAGCAGTTCTTC

abundance: many
v_gene: TRBV12-3/TRBV12-4
j_gene: TRBJ2-3
d_gene: TRBD2
CDR3aa: CASSLELAGGTDTQYF
CDR3nt: TGTGCCAGCAGTTTAGAACTAGCGGGGGGTACAGATACGCAGTATTTT

abundance: many
v_gene: TRBV6-2/TRBV6-3
j_gene: TRBJ2-1
d_gene: TRBD1
CDR3aa: CASSFSPLRDRVGNEQFF
CDR3nt: TGTGCCAGCAGCTTCTCCCCCCTCCGGGACAGGGTAGGCAATGAGCAGTTCTTC

abundance: few
v_gene: TRBV7-3
j_gene: TRBJ2-3
d_gene: -
CDR3aa: CASSLTGPGTDTQYF
CDR3nt: TGTGCCAGCAGCTTAACAGGGCCAGGAACAGATACGCAGTATTTT

abundance: many
v_gene: TRBV15
j_gene: TRBJ1-4
d_gene: TRBD1
CDR3aa: CATSRDGDRAEKLFF
CDR3nt: TGTGCCACCAGCAGAGATGGGGACAGGGCTGAAAAACTGTTTTTT

abundance: -
v_gene: TRBV29-1
j_gene: TRBJ1-1
d_gene: TRBD1
CDR3aa: CSARTGNPEAFF
CDR3nt: TGCAGCGCTCGGACAGGGAACCCTGAAGCTTTCTTT